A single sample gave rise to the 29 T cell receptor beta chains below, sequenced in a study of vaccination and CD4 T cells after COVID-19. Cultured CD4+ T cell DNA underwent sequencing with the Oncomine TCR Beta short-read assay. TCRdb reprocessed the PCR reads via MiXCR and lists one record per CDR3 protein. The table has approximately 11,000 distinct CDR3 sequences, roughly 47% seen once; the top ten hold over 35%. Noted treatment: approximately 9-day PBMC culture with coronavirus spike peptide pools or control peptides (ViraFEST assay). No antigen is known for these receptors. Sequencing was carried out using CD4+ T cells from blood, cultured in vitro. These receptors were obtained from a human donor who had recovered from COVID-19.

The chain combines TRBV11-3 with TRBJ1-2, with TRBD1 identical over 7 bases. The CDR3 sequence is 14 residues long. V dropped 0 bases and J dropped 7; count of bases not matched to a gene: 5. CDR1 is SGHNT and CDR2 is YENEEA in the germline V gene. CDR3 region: CASSLDRGASGYTF. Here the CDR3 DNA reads TGTGCCAGCAGCTTAGACAGGGGGGCTTCTGGCTACACCTTC.

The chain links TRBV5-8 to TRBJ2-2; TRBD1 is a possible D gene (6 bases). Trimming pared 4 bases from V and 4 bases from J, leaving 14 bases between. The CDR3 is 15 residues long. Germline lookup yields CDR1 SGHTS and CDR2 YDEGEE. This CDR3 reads CASSTTGLGTGELFF. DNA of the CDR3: TGTGCCAGCAGCACCACAGGGTTGGGCACCGGGGAGCTGTTTTTT.

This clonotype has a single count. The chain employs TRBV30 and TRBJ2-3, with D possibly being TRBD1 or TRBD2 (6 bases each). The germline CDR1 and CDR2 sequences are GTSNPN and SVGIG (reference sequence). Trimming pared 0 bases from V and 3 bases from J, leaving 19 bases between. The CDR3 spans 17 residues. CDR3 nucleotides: TGTGCCTGGAGTGTACTTGGGGGCCGGAGGGGGACAGATACGCAGTATTTT. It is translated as CAWSVLGGRRGTDTQYF. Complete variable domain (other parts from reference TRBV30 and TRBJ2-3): SQTIHQWPATLVQPVGSPLSLECTVEGTSNPNLYWYRQAAGRGLQLLFYSVGIGQISSEVPQNLSASRPQDRQFILSSKKLLLSDSGFYLCAWSVLGGRRGTDTQYFGPGTRLTVL.

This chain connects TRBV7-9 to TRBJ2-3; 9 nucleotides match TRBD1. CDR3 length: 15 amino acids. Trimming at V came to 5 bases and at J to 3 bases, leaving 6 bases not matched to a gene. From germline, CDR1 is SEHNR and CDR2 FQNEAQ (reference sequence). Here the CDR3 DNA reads TGTGCCAGCAGCAAACGACAGGGGGGGACAGATACGCAGTATTTT. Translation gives CASSKRQGGTDTQYF.

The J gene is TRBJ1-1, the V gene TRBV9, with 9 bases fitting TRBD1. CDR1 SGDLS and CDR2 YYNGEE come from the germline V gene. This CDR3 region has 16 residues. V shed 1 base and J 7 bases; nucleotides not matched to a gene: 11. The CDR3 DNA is TGTGCCAGCAGCGTACTTCGTTGGACAGGGGAGGATGAAGCTTTCTTT. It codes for CASSVLRWTGEDEAFF.

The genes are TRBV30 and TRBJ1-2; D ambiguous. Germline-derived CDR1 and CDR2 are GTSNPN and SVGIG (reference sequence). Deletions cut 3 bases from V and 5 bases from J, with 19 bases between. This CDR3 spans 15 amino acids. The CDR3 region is CAWSAAGPRGYGYTF. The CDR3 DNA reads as TGTGCCTGGAGCGCCGCCGGGCCCCGAGGGTATGGCTACACCTTC.

The DNA of the CDR3 is TGTGCCAGCAGTGAGGGTGGCGGGACCCAGTACTTC. It specifies CASSEGGGTQYF. This chain uses TRBV6-1 with TRBJ2-5; no definite D call. Germline V gives CDR1 MNHNS, CDR2 SASEGT. The CDR3 is 12 residues long. Trimming shortened V by 3 bases and J by 7 bases, and 9 bases separated the two germline ends.

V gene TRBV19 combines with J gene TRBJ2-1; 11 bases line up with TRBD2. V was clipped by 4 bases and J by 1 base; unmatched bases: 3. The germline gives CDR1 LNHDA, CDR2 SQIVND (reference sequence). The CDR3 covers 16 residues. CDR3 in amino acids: CASSKTSGASYNEQFF. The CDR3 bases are TGTGCCAGTAGTAAGACTAGCGGGGCGTCCTACAATGAGCAGTTCTTC.

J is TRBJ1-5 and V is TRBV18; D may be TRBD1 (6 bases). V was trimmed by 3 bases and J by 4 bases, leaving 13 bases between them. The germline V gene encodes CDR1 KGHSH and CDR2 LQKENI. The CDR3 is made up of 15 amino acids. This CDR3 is CASSPTGQPNQPQHF. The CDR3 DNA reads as TGTGCCAGCTCACCTACCGGACAGCCGAATCAGCCCCAGCATTTT. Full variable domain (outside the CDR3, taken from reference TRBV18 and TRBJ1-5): NAGVMQNPRHLVRRRGQEARLRCSPMKGHSHVYWYRQLPEEGLKFMVYLQKENIIDESGMPKERFSAEFPKEGPSILRIQQVVRGDSAAYFCASSPTGQPNQPQHFGDGTRLSIL.

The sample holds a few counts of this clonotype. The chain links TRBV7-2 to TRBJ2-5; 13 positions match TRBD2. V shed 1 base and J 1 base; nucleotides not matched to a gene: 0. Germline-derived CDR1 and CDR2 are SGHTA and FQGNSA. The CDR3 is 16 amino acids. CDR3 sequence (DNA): TGTGCCAGCAGCTTAGGACTAGCGGGGGGCCAAGAGACCCAGTACTTC. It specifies CASSLGLAGGQETQYF. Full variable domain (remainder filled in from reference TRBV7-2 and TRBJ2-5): GAGVSQSPSNKVTEKGKDVELRCDPISGHTALYWYRQSLGQGLEFLIYFQGNSAPDKSGLPSDRFSAERTGGSVSTLTIQRTQQEDSAVYLCASSLGLAGGQETQYFGPGTRLLVL.

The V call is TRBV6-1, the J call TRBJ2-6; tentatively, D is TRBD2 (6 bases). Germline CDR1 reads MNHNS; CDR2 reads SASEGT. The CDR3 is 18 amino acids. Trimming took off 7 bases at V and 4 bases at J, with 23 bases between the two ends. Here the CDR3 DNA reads TGTGCCAGCATTCCCCGCCCGGGACTGGCCTCCGGGGCCAACGTCCTGACTTTC. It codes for CASIPRPGLASGANVLTF.

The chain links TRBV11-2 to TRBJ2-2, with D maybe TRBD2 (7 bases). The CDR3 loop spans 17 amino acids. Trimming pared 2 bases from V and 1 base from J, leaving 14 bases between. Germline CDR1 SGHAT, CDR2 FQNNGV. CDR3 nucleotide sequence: TGTGCCAGCAGCTTAAGGGGGGGAACAGGGAACACCGGGGAGCTGTTTTTT. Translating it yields CASSLRGGTGNTGELFF.

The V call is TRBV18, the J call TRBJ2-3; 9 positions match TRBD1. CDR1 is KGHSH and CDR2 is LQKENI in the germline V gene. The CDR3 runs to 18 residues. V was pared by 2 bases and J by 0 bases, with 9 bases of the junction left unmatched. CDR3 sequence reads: CASSPSPQGATSTDTQYF. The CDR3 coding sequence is TGTGCCAGCTCACCATCCCCACAGGGGGCAACTAGCACAGATACGCAGTATTTT.

The CDR3 is CAIRQQGADGYTF. CDR3 coding DNA: TGTGCCATCAGGCAACAGGGGGCGGATGGCTACACCTTC. The chain employs TRBV10-3 and TRBJ1-2, with 9 bases identical to TRBD1. The CDR3 has 13 residues. Germline trimming cut 6 bases from V and 6 bases from J; bases unmatched to any gene: 5. Germline V CDR1 and CDR2: ENHRY, SYGVKD.

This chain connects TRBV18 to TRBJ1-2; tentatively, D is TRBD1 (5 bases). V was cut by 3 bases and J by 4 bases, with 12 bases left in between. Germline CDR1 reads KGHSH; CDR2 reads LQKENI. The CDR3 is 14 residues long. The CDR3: CASSPTGPSYGYTF. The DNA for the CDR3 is TGTGCCAGCTCACCTACGGGGCCTAGCTATGGCTACACCTTC.

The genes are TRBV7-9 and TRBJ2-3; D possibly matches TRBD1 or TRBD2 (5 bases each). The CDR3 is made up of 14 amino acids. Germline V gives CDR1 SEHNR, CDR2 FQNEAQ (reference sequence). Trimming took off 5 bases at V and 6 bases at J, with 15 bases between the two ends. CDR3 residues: CASSQFGAVDTQYF. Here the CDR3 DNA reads TGTGCCAGCAGCCAGTTCGGGGCCGTGGATACGCAGTATTTT.

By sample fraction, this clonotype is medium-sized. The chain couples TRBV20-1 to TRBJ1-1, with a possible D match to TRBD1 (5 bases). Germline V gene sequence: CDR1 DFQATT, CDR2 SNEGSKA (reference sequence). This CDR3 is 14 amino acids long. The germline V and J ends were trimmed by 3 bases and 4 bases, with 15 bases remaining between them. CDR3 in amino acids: CSASPAGRGTEAFF. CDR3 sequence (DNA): TGCAGTGCTAGTCCCGCGGGGCGCGGCACTGAAGCTTTCTTT.

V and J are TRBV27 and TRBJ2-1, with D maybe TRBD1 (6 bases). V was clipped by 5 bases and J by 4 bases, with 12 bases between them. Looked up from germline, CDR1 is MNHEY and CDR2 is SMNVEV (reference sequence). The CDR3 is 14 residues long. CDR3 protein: CASSQGTVYNEQFF. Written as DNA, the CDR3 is TGTGCCAGCAGTCAGGGGACGGTGTACAATGAGCAGTTCTTC.

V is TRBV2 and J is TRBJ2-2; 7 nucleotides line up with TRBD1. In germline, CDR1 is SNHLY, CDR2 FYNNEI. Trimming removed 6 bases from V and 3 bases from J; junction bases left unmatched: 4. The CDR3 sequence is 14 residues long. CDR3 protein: CASRGQIDTGELFF. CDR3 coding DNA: TGTGCCAGCAGGGGACAGATTGACACCGGGGAGCTGTTTTTT.

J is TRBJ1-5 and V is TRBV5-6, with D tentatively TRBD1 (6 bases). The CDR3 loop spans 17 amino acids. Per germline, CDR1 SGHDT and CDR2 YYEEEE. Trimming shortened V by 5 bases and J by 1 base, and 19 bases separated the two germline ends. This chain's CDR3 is CASSELGGRESNQPQHF. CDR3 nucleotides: TGTGCCAGCAGTGAACTTGGGGGCCGGGAGAGCAATCAGCCCCAGCATTTT.

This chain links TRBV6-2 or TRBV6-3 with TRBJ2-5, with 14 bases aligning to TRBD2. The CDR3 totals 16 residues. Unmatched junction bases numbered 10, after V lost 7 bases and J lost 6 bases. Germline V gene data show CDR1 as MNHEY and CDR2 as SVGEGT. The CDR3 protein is CASTKPGTSGGKTQYF. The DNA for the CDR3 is TGTGCCAGCACCAAACCAGGGACTAGCGGGGGAAAGACCCAGTACTTC.

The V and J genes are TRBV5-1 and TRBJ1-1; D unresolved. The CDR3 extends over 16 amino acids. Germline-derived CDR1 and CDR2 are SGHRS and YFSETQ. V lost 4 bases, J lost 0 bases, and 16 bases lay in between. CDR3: CASSAGSRTLNTEAFF. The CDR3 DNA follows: TGCGCCAGCAGCGCGGGCTCCAGGACCCTGAACACTGAAGCTTTCTTT.

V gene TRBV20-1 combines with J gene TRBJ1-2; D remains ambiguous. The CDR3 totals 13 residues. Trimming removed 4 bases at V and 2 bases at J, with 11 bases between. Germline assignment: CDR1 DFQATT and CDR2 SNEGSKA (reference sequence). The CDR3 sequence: CSATIGINYGYTF. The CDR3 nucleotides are TGCAGTGCTACCATAGGGATCAACTATGGCTACACCTTC.

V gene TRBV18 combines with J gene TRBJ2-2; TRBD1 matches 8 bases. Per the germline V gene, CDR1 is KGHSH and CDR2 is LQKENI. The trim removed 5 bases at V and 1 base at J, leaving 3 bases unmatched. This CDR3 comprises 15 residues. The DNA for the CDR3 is TGTGCCAGCTCAGCCGGGACAGGGAACACCGGGGAGCTGTTTTTT. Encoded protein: CASSAGTGNTGELFF.

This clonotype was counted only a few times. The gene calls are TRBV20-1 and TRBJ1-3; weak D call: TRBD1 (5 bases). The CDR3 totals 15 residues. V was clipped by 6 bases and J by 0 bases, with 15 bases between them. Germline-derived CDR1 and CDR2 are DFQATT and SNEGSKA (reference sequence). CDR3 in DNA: TGCAGTGCAGTGGACACCTGGGGCTCTGGAAACACCATATATTTT. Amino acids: CSAVDTWGSGNTIYF.

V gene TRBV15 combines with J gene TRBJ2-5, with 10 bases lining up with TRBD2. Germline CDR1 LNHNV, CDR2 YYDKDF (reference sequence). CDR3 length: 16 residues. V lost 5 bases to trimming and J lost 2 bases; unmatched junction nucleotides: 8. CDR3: CATSFYSGGLQETQYF. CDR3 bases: TGTGCCACCAGCTTCTATAGCGGGGGGCTTCAAGAGACCCAGTACTTC. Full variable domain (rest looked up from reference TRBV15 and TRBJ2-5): DAMVIQNPRYQVTQFGKPVTLSCSQTLNHNVMYWYQQKSSQAPKLLFHYYDKDFNNEADTPDNFQSRRPNTSFCFLDIRSPGLGDTAMYLCATSFYSGGLQETQYFGPGTRLLVL.

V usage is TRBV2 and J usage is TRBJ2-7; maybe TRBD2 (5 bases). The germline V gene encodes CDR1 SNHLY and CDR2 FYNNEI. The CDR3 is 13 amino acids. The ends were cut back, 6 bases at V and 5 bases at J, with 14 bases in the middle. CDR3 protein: CASRKSSRDEQYF. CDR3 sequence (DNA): TGTGCCAGCAGGAAGTCTAGCCGGGACGAGCAGTACTTC.

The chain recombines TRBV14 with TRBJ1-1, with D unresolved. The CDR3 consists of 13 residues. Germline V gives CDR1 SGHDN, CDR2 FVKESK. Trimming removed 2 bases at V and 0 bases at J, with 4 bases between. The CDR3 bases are TGTGCCAGCAGCCAATCCCTGAACACTGAAGCTTTCTTT. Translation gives CASSQSLNTEAFF.

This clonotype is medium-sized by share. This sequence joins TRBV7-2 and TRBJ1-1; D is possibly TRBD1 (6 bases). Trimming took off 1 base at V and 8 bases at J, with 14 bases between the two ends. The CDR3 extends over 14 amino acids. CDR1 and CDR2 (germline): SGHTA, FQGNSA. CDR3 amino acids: CASSLGQGSSEAFF. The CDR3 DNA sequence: TGTGCCAGCAGCTTAGGTCAGGGGAGCTCGGAAGCTTTCTTT.